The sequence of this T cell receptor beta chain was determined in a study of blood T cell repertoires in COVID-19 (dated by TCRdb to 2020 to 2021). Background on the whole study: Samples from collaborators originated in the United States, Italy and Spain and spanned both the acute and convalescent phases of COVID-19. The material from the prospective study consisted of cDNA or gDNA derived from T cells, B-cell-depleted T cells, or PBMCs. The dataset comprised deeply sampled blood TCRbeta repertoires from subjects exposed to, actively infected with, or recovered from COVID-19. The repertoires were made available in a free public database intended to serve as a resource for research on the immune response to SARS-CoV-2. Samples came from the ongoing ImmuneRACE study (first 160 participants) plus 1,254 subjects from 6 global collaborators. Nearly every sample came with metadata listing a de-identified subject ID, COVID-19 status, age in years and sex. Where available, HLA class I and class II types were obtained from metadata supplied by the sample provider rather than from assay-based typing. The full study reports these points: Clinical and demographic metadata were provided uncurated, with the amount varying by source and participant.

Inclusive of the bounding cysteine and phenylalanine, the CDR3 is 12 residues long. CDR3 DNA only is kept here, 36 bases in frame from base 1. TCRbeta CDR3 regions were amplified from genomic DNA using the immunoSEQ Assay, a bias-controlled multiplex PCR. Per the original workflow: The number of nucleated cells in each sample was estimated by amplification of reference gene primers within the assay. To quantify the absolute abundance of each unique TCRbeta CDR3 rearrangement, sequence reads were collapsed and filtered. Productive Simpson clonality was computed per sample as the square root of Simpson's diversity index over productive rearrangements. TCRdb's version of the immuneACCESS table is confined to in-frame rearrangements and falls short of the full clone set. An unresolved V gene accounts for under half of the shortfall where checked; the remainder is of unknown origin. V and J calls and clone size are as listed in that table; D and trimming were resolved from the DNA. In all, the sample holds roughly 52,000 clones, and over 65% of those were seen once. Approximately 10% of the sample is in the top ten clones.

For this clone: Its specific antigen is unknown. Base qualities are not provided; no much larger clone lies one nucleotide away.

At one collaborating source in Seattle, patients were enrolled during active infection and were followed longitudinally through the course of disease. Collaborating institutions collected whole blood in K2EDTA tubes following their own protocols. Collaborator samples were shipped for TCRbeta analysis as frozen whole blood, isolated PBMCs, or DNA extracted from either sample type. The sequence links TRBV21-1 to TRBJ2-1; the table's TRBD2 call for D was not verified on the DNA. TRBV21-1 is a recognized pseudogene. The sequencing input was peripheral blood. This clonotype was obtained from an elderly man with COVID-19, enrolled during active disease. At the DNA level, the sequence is TGTGCCAGCAGCCTTCCCCGGGGTGAGCAGTTCTTC. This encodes CASSLPRGEQFF.